This is a list of T cell receptor beta chains from one sample in a study of T cell responses to AZD1222 COVID-19 vaccine. Measured with immunoSEQ multiplex PCR; TCRdb has only the in-frame clones, and not every one. Of 130,000 or so clones in the sample, around 85% are singletons; the top ten hold almost 9.5%. This material consisted of peripheral blood, taken on day 0 of AZD1222 vaccination. These receptors were taken from an adult in good health. Each CDR3 is given with its conserved first and last residue. D genes are given only for firm matches. Part of the rows lack a size; the others show once, few, many or a class for expanded clones.

d_call | j_call | clone_size | v_call | cdr3_nt | cdr3_aa
. | TRBJ1-1 | . | TRBV6-2/TRBV6-3 | TGTGCCAGCAGTTACCGGTTCAACACTGAAGCTTTCTTT | CASSYRFNTEAFF
TRBD1 | TRBJ1-1 | . | TRBV11-3 | TGTGCCAGCAGCAAACAGGGACAGATGAACACTGAAGCTTTCTTT | CASSKQGQMNTEAFF
. | TRBJ2-1 | . | TRBV4-3 | TGCGCCAGCAGCCAAGACCTACCGGGGCAGAACAATGAGCAGTTCTTC | CASSQDLPGQNNEQFF
. | TRBJ1-6 | once | TRBV7-9 | TGTGCCAGCAGCTTATTACCGAATAATTCACCCCTCCACTTT | CASSLLPNNSPLHF
. | TRBJ2-2 | . | TRBV10-3 | TGTGCCATCAACAGGGAGGGGGACACCGGGGAGCTGTTTTTT | CAINREGDTGELFF
TRBD1 | TRBJ2-7 | once | TRBV24-1 | TGTGCCACCAGTGACTCGACAGGGTCTTCCTACGAGCAGTACTTC | CATSDSTGSSYEQYF
TRBD2 | TRBJ2-7 | . | TRBV9 | TGTGCCAGCAGCGTCGGACTAGCGGGAGCGTCTGACTACGAGCAGTACTTC | CASSVGLAGASDYEQYF
. | TRBJ1-4 | . | TRBV7-2 | TGTGCCAGCAGCTTAAGCCAGACGGAAAAACTGTTTTTT | CASSLSQTEKLFF
. | TRBJ2-3 | . | TRBV18 | TGTGCCAGCTCACCGGGGTGGGGCACAGATACGCAGTATTTT | CASSPGWGTDTQYF
. | TRBJ1-4 | . | TRBV27 | TGTGCCAGCAGTTTATCGGGAGGAACTAATGAAAAACTGTTTTTT | CASSLSGGTNEKLFF
TRBD1 | TRBJ2-7 | . | TRBV7-9 | TGTGCCGCCACCAGGGGGAACGAGCAGTACTTC | CAATRGNEQYF
. | TRBJ2-3 | once | TRBV18 | TGTGCCGGCTCACCATTTGGCGGGGCCTTCACAGATACGCAGTATTTT | CAGSPFGGAFTDTQYF
TRBD2 | TRBJ2-1 | . | TRBV20-1 | TGCAGTGCTAGTTCCCGGGGACTAGCGGGGGACAATGAGCAGTTCTTC | CSASSRGLAGDNEQFF
. | TRBJ2-1 | . | TRBV7-9 | TGTGCCAGCAGCTCGGGGCGCCGCTCCTACAATGAGCAGTTCTTC | CASSSGRRSYNEQFF
. | TRBJ1-3 | . | TRBV18 | TGTGCCAGCTCACCTAAGGACTCAACGAGCCATTCTGGAAACACCATATATTTT | CASSPKDSTSHSGNTIYF
. | TRBJ2-2 | . | TRBV2 | TGTGCCAGCAGTGCTCGACTCAGCAGGACCGGGGAGCTGTTTTTT | CASSARLSRTGELFF
TRBD1 | TRBJ2-6 | . | TRBV10-3 | TGTGCCATCGGGAAGGGACAGGGGGCTAATGGGGCCAACGTCCTGACTTTC | CAIGKGQGANGANVLTF
TRBD1 | TRBJ1-5 | . | TRBV30 | TGTGCCTGGAGTTTGACAGGGAGTAGTCAGCCCCAGCATTTT | CAWSLTGSSQPQHF
TRBD2 | TRBJ2-1 | . | TRBV7-3 | TGTGCCAGCAGCTCAGCGGGAGTTGGCAATGAGCAGTTCTTC | CASSSAGVGNEQFF
. | TRBJ2-3 | . | TRBV19 | TGTGCCAGTAGTATGGAGGGGGGGGGAGATACGCAGTATTTT | CASSMEGGGDTQYF
. | TRBJ2-7 | . | TRBV4-1 | TGCGCCAGCAGCCAAGTCGCGGTGTACGAGGAGCAGTACTTC | CASSQVAVYEEQYF
TRBD1 | TRBJ1-2 | few | TRBV28 | TGTGCCAGCGGGGGGGGACAGGGTTCAAATGGCTACACCTTC | CASGGGQGSNGYTF
TRBD1 | TRBJ1-2 | many | TRBV28 | TGTGCCTCACAGGGGGGACAAAACACGGGCTACACCTTC | CASQGGQNTGYTF
. | TRBJ2-7 | . | TRBV5-6 | TGTGCCAGCAGCTCTCGGGGGCGCCTTAAGGGGGAGCAGTACTTC | CASSSRGRLKGEQYF
. | TRBJ2-7 | . | TRBV24-1 | TGTGCCACCAGCAGAGGCAACGAGCAGTACTTC | CATSRGNEQYF
. | TRBJ1-5 | . | TRBV12-5 | TGTGCTAGTGGCCAGGACATCCTTAGCAATCAGCCCCAGCATTTT | CASGQDILSNQPQHF
. | TRBJ2-7 | . | TRBV20-1 | TGCAGTGCTCGGGACTCCTACGAGCAGTACTTC | CSARDSYEQYF
. | TRBJ2-3 | once | TRBV6-5 | TGTGCCAGCAGGCCGCCCGGGACAGATACGCAGTATTTT | CASRPPGTDTQYF
. | TRBJ1-3 | . | TRBV6-1 | TGTGCCAGCAGTGAAAGATGGACGCTAAGAAATGGAAACACCATATATTTT | CASSERWTLRNGNTIYF
. | TRBJ1-4 | . | TRBV6-5 | TGTGCCAGCAGTTACTTGCGGAATGAAAAACTGTTTTTT | CASSYLRNEKLFF
TRBD1 | TRBJ1-1 | . | TRBV7-2 | TGTGCCAGCAGCTTAGATAGGGACAGGAAGGCTGAAGCTTTCTTT | CASSLDRDRKAEAFF
. | TRBJ2-3 | . | TRBV7-2 | TGTGCCAGCAGCTTAGTAGGCCGACCGTGGAGCACAGATACGCAGTATTTT | CASSLVGRPWSTDTQYF
. | TRBJ2-5 | . | TRBV25-1 | TGTGCCAGCAGTGCCATGGGGACTCCTGGCGAGACCCAGTACTTC | CASSAMGTPGETQYF
. | TRBJ2-7 | . | TRBV4-1 | TGCGCCAGCAGCCAAGATCCACTAGCACCCTGGTACGAGCAGTACTTC | CASSQDPLAPWYEQYF
. | TRBJ1-2 | . | TRBV3-1/TRBV3-2 | TGTGCCAGCCGGGGTTTTAACTATGGCTACACCTTC | CASRGFNYGYTF
TRBD1 | TRBJ1-4 | . | TRBV7-3 | TGTGCCAGCAGCCGGTCGGAGGGCCCAGACAGGGGAATTTGGACTAATGAAAAACTGTTTTTT | CASSRSEGPDRGIWTNEKLFF
. | TRBJ2-3 | . | TRBV11-2 | TGTGCCAGCAGCTCGCTGGGGGCAGGCGGCACAGATACGCAGTATTTT | CASSSLGAGGTDTQYF
. | TRBJ1-5 | . | TRBV12-3/TRBV12-4 | TGTGCCAGCAGTTTGGGGCCAGGGCAGCCCCAGCATTTT | CASSLGPGQPQHF